The T cell receptor beta chain described here comes from a study of blood T cell repertoires in COVID-19. Study background: Italy, Spain and the United States were the sources of the convalescent and acute COVID-19 samples. Sample material is recorded as cDNA or gDNA derived from T cells, B-cell-depleted T cells, or PBMCs.

As handled by the study authors: Reference gene primer amplification yielded estimated nucleated cell counts. Sequenced by immunoSEQ multiplex PCR; TCRdb stores in-frame clones only, minus some. V and J calls and clone size are given by that table; D and trimming were obtained from the DNA. The sample shows tens of thousands of clones, over 75% of them seen only once. This CDR3 spans 15 amino acids. Deletions cut 6 bases from V and 3 bases from J, with 17 bases between. The germline CDR1 and CDR2 sequences are MNHEY and SVGAGI. The chain links TRBV6-5 to TRBJ1-2, with D perhaps matching TRBD1 (6 bases). The sequence derives from a woman aged 40 to 50 with active COVID-19. The sample taken for sequencing was peripheral blood. The CDR3 is CASRHQGRGYYGYTF. CDR3 DNA: TGTGCCAGCAGACACCAGGGGAGGGGGTACTATGGCTACACCTTC.